These 2 T cell receptor beta chains were sequenced from one sample in a study of tumor-infiltrating lymphocytes in oesophageal squamous cell carcinoma. MiXCR, run by TCRdb on the PCR reads, gives a single entry per CDR3 protein. The table has roughly 10,000 distinct CDR3 sequences, under 75% seen once. Sequencing was done on a sample of esophageal tumor tissue. The source of these receptors is a female donor with esophageal squamous cell carcinoma.

This clonotype was seen a few times. The chain joins TRBV7-2 to TRBJ2-5; D is ambiguous. CDR3 length equals 14 residues. V was shortened by 2 bases and J by 5 bases, with 12 bases between the two germline ends. Germline V gene sequence: CDR1 SGHTA, CDR2 FQGNSA. CDR3 nucleotides: TGTGCCAGCAGCTTAATGGGAAGGGCTGAGACCCAGTACTTC. Its protein is CASSLMGRAETQYF.

The chain employs TRBV7-2 and TRBJ2-1; D may be TRBD2 (5 bases). V lost 0 bases to trimming and J lost 0 bases, with 18 bases between them. The germline CDR1 and CDR2 sequences are SGHTA and FQGNSA. CDR3 length equals 19 residues. The DNA for the CDR3 is TGTGCCAGCAGCTTAGCGAGAATTGGATTAGGGAGCTCCTACAATGAGCAGTTCTTC. Its translation is CASSLARIGLGSSYNEQFF.